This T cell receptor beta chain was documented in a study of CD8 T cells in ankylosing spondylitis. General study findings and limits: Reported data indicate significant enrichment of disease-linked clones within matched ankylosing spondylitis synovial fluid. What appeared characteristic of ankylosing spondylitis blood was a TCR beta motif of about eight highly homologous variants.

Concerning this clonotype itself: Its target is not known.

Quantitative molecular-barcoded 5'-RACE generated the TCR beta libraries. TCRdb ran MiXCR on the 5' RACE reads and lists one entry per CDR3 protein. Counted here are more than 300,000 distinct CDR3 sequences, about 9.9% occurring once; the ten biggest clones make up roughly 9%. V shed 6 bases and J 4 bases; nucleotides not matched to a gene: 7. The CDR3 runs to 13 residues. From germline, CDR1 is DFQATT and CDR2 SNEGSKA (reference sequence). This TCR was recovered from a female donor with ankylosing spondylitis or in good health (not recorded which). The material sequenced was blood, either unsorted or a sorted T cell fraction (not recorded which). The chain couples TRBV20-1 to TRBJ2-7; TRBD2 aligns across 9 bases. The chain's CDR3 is CSAISGSSYEQYF. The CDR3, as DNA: TGCAGTGCCATTAGCGGGAGCAGTTACGAGCAGTACTTC.